This T cell receptor (beta chain) emerged from a study of T cell responses to AZD1222 COVID-19 vaccine. Study results and limitations: A reported finding is that nearly half of spike-specific TCRs target unmutated variant regions.

V dropped 6 bases and J dropped 6; count of bases not matched to a gene: 6. The CDR3 has 14 amino acids. The germline gives CDR1 MNHEY, CDR2 SVGAGI. This table comes from immunoSEQ multiplex PCR, and its TCRdb copy is limited to in-frame clones, with some not included. In the table there are under 150,000 clones, around 89% of which are singletons. With regard to this clone: The antigen remains undetermined.

The chain employs TRBV6-5 and TRBJ1-5; 9 bases line up with TRBD1. The material sequenced was peripheral blood, taken 28 days after the second AZD1222 dose. This TCR was sampled from an adult who received the AZD1222 COVID-19 vaccine. CDR3 region: CASSVDRGSQPQHF. CDR3 coding DNA: TGTGCCAGCAGCGTAGACAGGGGGAGTCAGCCCCAGCATTTT.